This is a list of T cell receptor beta chains from one sample in a study of human T cells and chemical hapten exposure. TCRdb recomputed calls from the RACE reads with MiXCR, one row per CDR3 protein. The table shows some 42,000 distinct CDR3 sequences, with 8% to 9% occurring only once. The starting material was whole blood, obtained in connection with sensitization to the hapten diphenylcyclopropenone (DPC). These receptors originate from a woman aged 40 to 50 with alopecia areata. Some clones in this sample may be carry-over from other donors' samples. CDR3s leave out the opening cysteine and the closing phenylalanine or tryptophan.

V	J	CDR3
TRBV7-9	TRBJ1-4	ASSLATGSNEKLF
TRBV10-3	TRBJ2-7	AISAAGGYEQY
TRBV4-2	TRBJ2-3	ASSQDRRLTDTQY
TRBV6-4	TRBJ2-3	ASSERGGTDTQY
TRBV20-1	TRBJ2-7	SARVSEPYEQY
TRBV5-8	TRBJ2-2	ASSSGQFNTGELF
TRBV12-3/TRBV12-4	TRBJ2-3	ASSPGLPWGGDTQY
TRBV6-6	TRBJ1-5	ASSLRENQPQH
TRBV6-2/TRBV6-3	TRBJ2-5	ASSYRAYQETQY
TRBV28	TRBJ2-7	ASSLLGQGDEQY
TRBV20-1	TRBJ1-6	SASVGSAENSPLH
TRBV12-3/TRBV12-4	TRBJ1-2	ASNTADLNYGYT
TRBV6-4	TRBJ1-6	ASSTGQDNSPLH
TRBV3-1	TRBJ1-6	ASSRRQENSPLH
TRBV20-1	TRBJ1-5	SASRGLSNQPQH
TRBV20-1	TRBJ2-5	SARDYWVPKETQY
TRBV5-1	TRBJ2-3	ASSSGTSGLTDTQY
TRBV27	TRBJ1-1	ASRIATGTYTEAF
TRBV7-2	TRBJ1-4	ASSLVQGENMF
TRBV10-3	TRBJ1-4	AIGAGQTNEKLF
TRBV6-5	TRBJ2-5	ASSQGPPGPWSQY
TRBV20-1	TRBJ2-3	SAGASTDTQY
TRBV6-1	TRBJ2-7	ASSAEGRHEQY
TRBV4-3	TRBJ2-1	ASSQIASGAGNEQF
TRBV29-1	TRBJ2-5	SVELPSSQETQY
TRBV4-2	TRBJ2-1	ASSQEPSPGNEQF
TRBV6-6	TRBJ2-3	ASSYYADTQY
TRBV28	TRBJ2-1	ASSLIRSSYNEQF
TRBV25-1	TRBJ1-4	ASSDDRGNNEKLF
TRBV16	TRBJ2-1	ASSQDRPGEQF
TRBV12-3/TRBV12-4	TRBJ2-1	ASRPSEGKVTRAQGYEQF
TRBV5-6	TRBJ1-1	ASRTDRSGLR
TRBV3-1	TRBJ2-3	ASSQGPSGGAGDTQY
TRBV12-3/TRBV12-4	TRBJ1-5	ASSLGGTQPQH
TRBV20-1	TRBJ2-3	SAREGGNTDTQY
TRBV24-1	TRBJ2-1	ATSVALAGEQF
TRBV4-3	TRBJ2-2	ASSHVGDFGGELF